This T cell receptor beta chain was recorded in a study of cytomegalovirus exposure and HLA in healthy donors. General study findings and limits: Cytomegalovirus association was assigned to approximately 160 TCR beta chains. Presence/absence analysis assumed near-uniform sequencing depth across donors. As a later analysis showed, a missense DCLRE1C variant was linked to trimming of TCR beta V- and J-genes. In a later analysis, compared with equally common non-associated chains, HLA-associated beta chains were more expanded.

In the PCR, 60 Vbeta and 13 Jbeta primers were used. The protocol was immunoSEQ multiplex PCR, while the TCRdb copy is restricted to in-frame clones and leaves out a portion. In the table there are about 130,000 clones, almost 80% of which are singletons. Remarks on this clone: The antigen is unknown.

CDR1 MNHEY and CDR2 SMNVEV come from the germline V gene (reference sequence). The CDR3 contains 16 residues. V lost 1 base, J lost 0 bases, and 11 bases lay in between. This sequence was found in a female donor in good health and CMV-seronegative. This sequence joins TRBV27 and TRBJ2-3, with D maybe TRBD2 (5 bases). Sequencing used PBMCs. In nucleotides, the CDR3 is TGTGCCAGCAGTTTATGGACTCAAGCTAGCACAGATACGCAGTATTTT. It translates to CASSLWTQASTDTQYF.